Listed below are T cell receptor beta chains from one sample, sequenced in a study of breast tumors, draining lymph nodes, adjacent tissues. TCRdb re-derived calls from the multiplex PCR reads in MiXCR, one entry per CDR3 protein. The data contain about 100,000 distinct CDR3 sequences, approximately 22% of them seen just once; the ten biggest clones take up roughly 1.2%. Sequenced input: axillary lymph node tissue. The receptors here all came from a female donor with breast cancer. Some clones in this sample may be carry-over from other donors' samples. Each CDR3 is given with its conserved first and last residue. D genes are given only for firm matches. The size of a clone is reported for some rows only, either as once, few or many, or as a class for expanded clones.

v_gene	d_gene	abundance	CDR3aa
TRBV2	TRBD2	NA	CASSYTSGRRAGELFF
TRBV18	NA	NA	CASSPPGGAGAEQYF
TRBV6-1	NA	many	CASSENSHQPQHF
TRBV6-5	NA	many	CASRPLGVLDTQYF
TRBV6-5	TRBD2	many	CASSFVVSGRAIEQFF
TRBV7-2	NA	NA	CASSPTIVHEQYF
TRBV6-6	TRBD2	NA	CASSYLRGVYNEQFF
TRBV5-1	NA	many	CASSSIGGGDSPLHF
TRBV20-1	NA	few	CSARGLGGVGTEAFF
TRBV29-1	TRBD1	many	CSGGQGARDTQYF
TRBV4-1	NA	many	CASSPAGSATYEQYF
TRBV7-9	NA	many	CASSSTGSSYEQYF
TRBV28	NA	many	CASSSGGSDEIEQYF
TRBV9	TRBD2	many	CASSVAGGWTGELFF
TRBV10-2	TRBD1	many	CASSVTGGLGYGYTF
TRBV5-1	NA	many	CASSQASGTGELFF
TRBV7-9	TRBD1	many	CASSPTGGTKNIQYF
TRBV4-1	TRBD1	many	CASSRGQGASETQYF
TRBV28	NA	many	CASSTYEQYF
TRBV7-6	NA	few	CANAGEQYF
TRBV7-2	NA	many	CASSPQYGHSYNSPLHF
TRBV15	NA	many	CATSRGGVAGNTIYF
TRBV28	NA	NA	CASSLFSDTQYF
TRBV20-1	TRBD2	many	CSANRLAGAYNEQFF
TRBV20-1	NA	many	CSARGSGGRVPYEQYF
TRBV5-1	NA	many	CASSLLQNNEQFF
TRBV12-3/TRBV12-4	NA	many	CASSLRENYGYTF
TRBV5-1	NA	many	CASRYAQGMETQYF
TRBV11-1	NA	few	CASSLNRAQPQHF
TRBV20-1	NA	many	CSATLQSDLVGYTF
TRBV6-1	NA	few	CASSDKGTPNEKLFF
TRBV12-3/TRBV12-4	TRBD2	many	CASSRSGRVYNEQFF
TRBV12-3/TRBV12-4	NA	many	CATTGFEYTGELFF
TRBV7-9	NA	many	CASSLGFRGHTGELFF
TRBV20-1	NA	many	CSAKGDRYEQFF
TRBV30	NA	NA	CAWNKWKQNTEAFF
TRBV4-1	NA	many	CASSQAPRVGEQYF
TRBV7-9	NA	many	CASSPQEAGPWTDTQYF
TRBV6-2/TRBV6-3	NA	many	CASSYADRHYGYTF
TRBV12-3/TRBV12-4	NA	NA	CASSLAAASTGELFF
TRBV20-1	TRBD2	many	CSATSGSGYNEQFF
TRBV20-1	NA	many	CSARDALPGRETQYF
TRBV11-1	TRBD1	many	CASKPSGTGHNSPLHF
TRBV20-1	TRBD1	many	CSAPGTGADTQYF